A selection of T cell receptor beta chains follows, all from one sample in a study of blood T cell repertoires in COVID-19. TCRdb's table, derived via immunoSEQ multiplex PCR, lists solely in-frame clones and lacks some. The sample records approximately 210,000 clones, 80% to 90% being singletons. What was sequenced was PBMCs or T cells enriched from blood (not recorded which). The receptor set was obtained from a man aged 40-49 years who had recovered from COVID-19. The CDR3 runs from the conserved cysteine through the conserved F or W. A D gene is named only where the DNA matches it firmly. Some rows have no size entry. The others give once, few or many, or a class for an expanded clone.

clone size: NA
J gene: TRBJ2-3
D gene: TRBD2
V gene: TRBV5-4
CDR3 length: 15
CDR3 protein: CASSLESSGAIKQYF
CDR3 DNA: TGTGCCAGCAGCTTGGAGTCTAGCGGGGCCATTAAGCAGTATTTT

clone size: NA
J gene: TRBJ2-7
D gene: NA
V gene: TRBV12-3/TRBV12-4
CDR3 length: 13
CDR3 protein: CASNPGHSDEQYF
CDR3 DNA: TGTGCCAGCAATCCTGGTCATAGCGACGAGCAGTACTTC

clone size: NA
J gene: TRBJ1-2
D gene: NA
V gene: TRBV28
CDR3 length: 10
CDR3 protein: CASGSGGYTF
CDR3 DNA: TGTGCCAGCGGGTCAGGTGGCTACACCTTC

clone size: NA
J gene: TRBJ2-1
D gene: TRBD2
V gene: TRBV5-4
CDR3 length: 17
CDR3 protein: CASSSEGLAGMLNEQFF
CDR3 DNA: TGTGCCAGCAGCTCCGAGGGACTAGCGGGAATGCTAAATGAGCAGTTCTTC

clone size: NA
J gene: TRBJ2-1
D gene: TRBD1
V gene: TRBV7-2
CDR3 length: 13
CDR3 protein: CASSRDRGGEQFF
CDR3 DNA: TGTGCCAGCAGCCGAGACAGGGGTGGTGAGCAGTTCTTC

clone size: NA
J gene: TRBJ1-1
D gene: NA
V gene: TRBV4-1
CDR3 length: 14
CDR3 protein: CASSQAGVGTEAFF
CDR3 DNA: TGCGCCAGCAGCCAAGCGGGGGTGGGCACTGAAGCTTTCTTT

clone size: NA
J gene: TRBJ2-5
D gene: NA
V gene: TRBV25-1
CDR3 length: 14
CDR3 protein: CASSDPLYQETQYF
CDR3 DNA: TGTGCCAGCAGTGACCCTCTGTACCAAGAGACCCAGTACTTC

clone size: NA
J gene: TRBJ1-1
D gene: TRBD1
V gene: TRBV6-5
CDR3 length: 14
CDR3 protein: CASKKDRRNTEAFF
CDR3 DNA: TGTGCCAGCAAGAAGGACAGGCGGAACACTGAAGCTTTCTTT

clone size: NA
J gene: TRBJ2-1
D gene: NA
V gene: TRBV25-1
CDR3 length: 15
CDR3 protein: CASSESQGFDNEQFF
CDR3 DNA: TGTGCCAGCAGTGAAAGTCAGGGTTTCGACAATGAGCAGTTCTTC

clone size: NA
J gene: TRBJ1-5
D gene: NA
V gene: TRBV19
CDR3 length: 15
CDR3 protein: CASSGGRRFNQPQHF
CDR3 DNA: TGTGCCAGTAGTGGAGGGCGGAGATTCAATCAGCCCCAGCATTTT

clone size: NA
J gene: TRBJ1-2
D gene: NA
V gene: TRBV19
CDR3 length: 11
CDR3 protein: CASSEGYGYTF
CDR3 DNA: TGTGCCAGTAGCGAGGGATATGGCTACACCTTC

clone size: NA
J gene: TRBJ1-1
D gene: NA
V gene: TRBV10-2
CDR3 length: 12
CDR3 protein: CASSGAGTEAFF
CDR3 DNA: TGCGCCAGCAGTGGAGCGGGCACTGAAGCTTTCTTT

clone size: NA
J gene: TRBJ1-5
D gene: NA
V gene: TRBV13
CDR3 length: 13
CDR3 protein: CASSLGSDQPQHF
CDR3 DNA: TGTGCCAGCAGCTTAGGAAGCGATCAGCCCCAGCATTTT

clone size: NA
J gene: TRBJ2-7
D gene: TRBD1
V gene: TRBV5-1
CDR3 length: 15
CDR3 protein: CASSLVSGGRYEQYF
CDR3 DNA: TGCGCCAGCAGCTTGGTCTCAGGGGGTCGATACGAGCAGTACTTC

clone size: NA
J gene: TRBJ2-1
D gene: TRBD2
V gene: TRBV24-1
CDR3 length: 16
CDR3 protein: CATSTGLANSYNEQFF
CDR3 DNA: TGTGCCACCAGTACGGGACTAGCGAATTCCTACAATGAGCAGTTCTTC

clone size: NA
J gene: TRBJ2-1
D gene: TRBD2
V gene: TRBV28
CDR3 length: 15
CDR3 protein: CASSPIGLAGDEQFF
CDR3 DNA: TGTGCCAGCAGCCCGATAGGACTAGCGGGAGATGAGCAGTTCTTC

clone size: NA
J gene: TRBJ2-7
D gene: NA
V gene: TRBV2
CDR3 length: 13
CDR3 protein: CASSEFAGDEQYF
CDR3 DNA: TGTGCCAGCAGTGAGTTTGCAGGGGACGAGCAGTACTTC

clone size: NA
J gene: TRBJ2-3
D gene: TRBD2
V gene: TRBV3-1/TRBV3-2
CDR3 length: 15
CDR3 protein: CASSPWTGGRDTQYF
CDR3 DNA: TGTGCCAGCAGCCCCTGGACGGGGGGGAGAGATACGCAGTATTTT

clone size: NA
J gene: TRBJ1-4
D gene: TRBD1
V gene: TRBV6-1
CDR3 length: 18
CDR3 protein: CASSEPGQGTVTNEKLFF
CDR3 DNA: TGTGCCAGCAGTGAACCCGGACAGGGCACGGTGACTAATGAAAAACTGTTTTTT

clone size: NA
J gene: TRBJ2-1
D gene: NA
V gene: TRBV21-1
CDR3 length: 18
CDR3 protein: CASSRHLGLAGGPNEQFF
CDR3 DNA: TGTGCCAGCAGCAGACACCTAGGACTAGCGGGAGGGCCCAATGAGCAGTTCTTC

clone size: NA
J gene: TRBJ2-1
D gene: TRBD2
V gene: TRBV27
CDR3 length: 18
CDR3 protein: CASSLLAPSGSTYNEQFF
CDR3 DNA: TGTGCCAGCAGTTTACTCGCCCCTAGCGGGAGCACCTACAATGAGCAGTTCTTC

clone size: NA
J gene: TRBJ2-7
D gene: TRBD1
V gene: TRBV18
CDR3 length: 12
CDR3 protein: CASSSGQGAQYF
CDR3 DNA: TGTGCCAGCTCATCCGGACAGGGGGCCCAGTACTTC

clone size: once
J gene: TRBJ2-7
D gene: TRBD2
V gene: TRBV5-1
CDR3 length: 14
CDR3 protein: CASSRPGGEYEQYF
CDR3 DNA: TGCGCCAGCAGCCGCCCCGGGGGGGAGTACGAGCAGTACTTC

clone size: NA
J gene: TRBJ1-1
D gene: TRBD1
V gene: TRBV4-3
CDR3 length: 18
CDR3 protein: CASSQDFPARTGGAEAFF
CDR3 DNA: TGCGCCAGCAGCCAAGATTTTCCGGCCAGGACAGGGGGTGCTGAAGCTTTCTTT

clone size: NA
J gene: TRBJ2-1
D gene: TRBD2
V gene: TRBV29-1
CDR3 length: 15
CDR3 protein: CSVELYSGRFNEQFF
CDR3 DNA: TGCAGCGTTGAATTATATAGCGGGAGATTCAATGAGCAGTTCTTC

clone size: NA
J gene: TRBJ2-1
D gene: NA
V gene: TRBV6-5
CDR3 length: 13
CDR3 protein: CASSYGGGNEQFF
CDR3 DNA: TGTGCCAGCAGTTACGGAGGCGGCAATGAGCAGTTCTTC

clone size: NA
J gene: TRBJ2-1
D gene: NA
V gene: TRBV29-1
CDR3 length: 15
CDR3 protein: CSVEGGRRPNNEQFF
CDR3 DNA: TGCAGCGTTGAAGGGGGGCGGAGGCCCAACAATGAGCAGTTCTTC

clone size: NA
J gene: TRBJ1-2
D gene: NA
V gene: TRBV28
CDR3 length: 13
CDR3 protein: CASSSMIEYGYTF
CDR3 DNA: TGTGCCAGCAGTTCCATGATCGAGTATGGCTACACCTTC

clone size: NA
J gene: TRBJ2-7
D gene: TRBD2
V gene: TRBV30
CDR3 length: 16
CDR3 protein: CAWSEFLAAPPYEQYF
CDR3 DNA: TGTGCCTGGAGTGAATTCCTAGCGGCCCCCCCCTACGAGCAGTACTTC

clone size: NA
J gene: TRBJ2-5
D gene: TRBD1
V gene: TRBV5-3
CDR3 length: 16
CDR3 protein: CARSHLTGQPQETQYF
CDR3 DNA: TGTGCCAGAAGCCACCTGACAGGGCAGCCTCAAGAGACCCAGTACTTC

clone size: NA
J gene: TRBJ1-1
D gene: NA
V gene: TRBV3-1/TRBV3-2
CDR3 length: 15
CDR3 protein: CASSHRGSGGTEAFF
CDR3 DNA: TGTGCCAGCAGCCATAGGGGTTCCGGGGGCACTGAAGCTTTCTTT

clone size: NA
J gene: TRBJ2-3
D gene: NA
V gene: TRBV7-9
CDR3 length: 13
CDR3 protein: CASSLETGDTQYF
CDR3 DNA: TGTGCCAGCAGCTTAGAGACCGGGGATACGCAGTATTTT

clone size: NA
J gene: TRBJ1-5
D gene: TRBD1
V gene: TRBV15
CDR3 length: 17
CDR3 protein: CATSSQGGHYSNQPQHF
CDR3 DNA: TGTGCCACCAGCAGCCAGGGGGGCCATTATAGCAATCAGCCCCAGCATTTT

clone size: NA
J gene: TRBJ2-3
D gene: TRBD2
V gene: TRBV18
CDR3 length: 17
CDR3 protein: CASSPSGLAGGVDTQYF
CDR3 DNA: TGTGCCAGCTCACCAAGTGGACTAGCGGGAGGTGTAGATACGCAGTATTTT

clone size: NA
J gene: TRBJ1-1
D gene: TRBD1
V gene: TRBV10-3
CDR3 length: 12
CDR3 protein: CATRTGETEAFF
CDR3 DNA: TGTGCCACAAGGACAGGGGAGACTGAAGCTTTCTTT

clone size: NA
J gene: TRBJ1-6
D gene: NA
V gene: TRBV11-2
CDR3 length: 14
CDR3 protein: CASSPWEGLRALHF
CDR3 DNA: TGTGCCAGCAGTCCCTGGGAGGGACTAAGGGCCCTCCACTTT

clone size: NA
J gene: TRBJ2-5
D gene: TRBD2
V gene: TRBV24-1
CDR3 length: 13
CDR3 protein: CATWTSPTRDQYF
CDR3 DNA: TGTGCCACCTGGACTAGCCCCACCAGAGACCAGTACTTC

clone size: NA
J gene: TRBJ2-2
D gene: NA
V gene: TRBV30
CDR3 length: 14
CDR3 protein: CAWDFYRETGELFF
CDR3 DNA: TGTGCCTGGGATTTCTACAGGGAAACCGGGGAGCTGTTTTTT

clone size: few
J gene: TRBJ1-2
D gene: TRBD1
V gene: TRBV28
CDR3 length: 15
CDR3 protein: CASSFPPTGGYGYTF
CDR3 DNA: TGTGCCAGCAGTTTTCCCCCGACAGGGGGCTATGGCTACACCTTC

clone size: NA
J gene: TRBJ1-5
D gene: TRBD1
V gene: TRBV6-5
CDR3 length: 14
CDR3 protein: CASTTGQGNQPQHF
CDR3 DNA: TGTGCCAGCACCACGGGACAGGGTAATCAGCCCCAGCATTTT

clone size: NA
J gene: TRBJ2-3
D gene: NA
V gene: TRBV6-5
CDR3 length: 14
CDR3 protein: CASSYGAGVDTQYF
CDR3 DNA: TGTGCCAGCAGTTACGGGGCAGGGGTAGATACGCAGTATTTT